The 13 T cell receptor beta chains in this list originate from one sample, sequenced in a study of long-term antiretroviral therapy in people with HIV. The assay used was immunoSEQ (version v3.0), run at survey level. Clones were read by immunoSEQ multiplex PCR, and TCRdb kept only the in-frame ones, dropping some. The table records about 8,600 clones, over 60% of them present only once. The source material was unsorted PBMCs, sampled 0.6 years before starting antiretroviral therapy. The source is a man aged 40-49 years with HIV.

The chain carries TRBV5-1 and TRBJ2-3; D gene unclear. The germline CDR1 and CDR2 sequences are SGHRS and YFSETQ. The CDR3 loop spans 14 amino acids. The V end lost 0 bases, the J end lost 3 bases, and 8 bases lay between the germline ends. CDR3 sequence reads: CASSLELSTDTQYF. CDR3 coding DNA: TGCGCCAGCAGCTTGGAGCTGTCTACAGATACGCAGTATTTT.

This chain joins TRBV18 and TRBJ2-3; perhaps TRBD1 as D (6 bases). The ends were cut back, 6 bases at V and 4 bases at J, with 14 bases in the middle. From germline, CDR1 is KGHSH and CDR2 LQKENI. CDR3 size: 14 residues. CDR3 in amino acids: CASSPGHGADTQYF. The CDR3 nucleotides are TGTGCCAGCTCGCCGGGACACGGGGCAGATACGCAGTATTTT.

The chain uses TRBV4-1 and TRBJ1-2; no reliable D call. The V and J ends lost 1 base and 10 bases respectively, with 7 bases between them. This CDR3 spans 11 amino acids. Germline V CDR1 and CDR2: MGHRA, YSYEKL. In DNA, the CDR3 is TGCGCCAGCAGCCAAGTCGGCGTCTACACCTTC. It yields the protein CASSQVGVYTF.

This clone was counted once. The chain is built from TRBV5-6 and TRBJ1-6; TRBD1 might be the D (5 bases). Trimming removed 4 bases at V and 0 bases at J, with 14 bases between. The V gene's germline CDR1 is SGHDT and CDR2 YYEEEE. The CDR3 consists of 17 residues. CDR3 nucleotides: TGTGCCAGCAGCACCTCCGACAGTTTCTCCTATAATTCACCCCTCCACTTT. Translation gives CASSTSDSFSYNSPLHF.

This clone has a single count. The chain couples TRBV19 to TRBJ1-6; 8 bases line up with TRBD1. The germline V gene encodes CDR1 LNHDA and CDR2 SQIVND (reference sequence). Germline trimming cut 7 bases from V and 7 bases from J; bases unmatched to any gene: 18. The CDR3 length is 18 residues. The CDR3 protein is CASTPVADRVIGNSPLHF. CDR3 bases: TGTGCCAGTACCCCCGTGGCGGACAGGGTTATTGGCAATTCACCCCTCCACTTT.

The V and J genes are TRBV6-5 and TRBJ1-1, with D hard to call. The CDR3 runs to 13 residues. In germline, CDR1 is MNHEY, CDR2 SVGAGI. V lost 3 bases to trimming and J lost 4 bases, with 9 bases between them. CDR3 in DNA: TGTGCCAGCAGTTATGGGGTGGGCACTGAAGCTTTCTTT. The encoded protein is CASSYGVGTEAFF.

This sequence joins TRBV10-3 and TRBJ2-3, with D unresolved. The CDR3 length is 14 residues. Trimming pared 3 bases from V and 2 bases from J, leaving 9 bases between. The V gene's germline CDR1 is ENHRY and CDR2 SYGVKD. CDR3 region: CAISEDQPTDTQYF. CDR3 sequence (DNA): TGTGCCATCAGTGAAGACCAACCCACAGATACGCAGTATTTT.

CDR3 protein: CASSPTSGGAKNIQYF. The CDR3 DNA follows: TGTGCCAGCAGCCCAACTAGCGGGGGGGCCAAAAACATTCAGTACTTC. This chain uses TRBV11-3 with TRBJ2-4; 12 bases agree with TRBD2. CDR3 size: 16 residues. CDR1 SGHNT and CDR2 YENEEA come from the germline V gene. Trimming at V came to 5 bases and at J to 1 base, leaving 3 bases not matched to a gene.

This clone was recorded a few times. The chain has TRBV13 and TRBJ1-4; D unresolved. V was trimmed by 5 bases and J by 8 bases, leaving 9 bases between them. Germline V gene data show CDR1 as PRHDT and CDR2 as FYEKMQ (reference sequence). This CDR3 has 12 residues. The CDR3 loop is CASSVDGEKLFF. For the CDR3, the DNA is TGTGCCAGCAGCGTCGACGGGGAAAAACTGTTTTTT.

This sequence joins TRBV14 and TRBJ2-7; no firm D call. The CDR3 has 12 amino acids. Germline V CDR1 and CDR2: SGHDN, FVKESK. The germline V and J ends were trimmed by 5 bases and 4 bases, with 9 bases remaining between them. CDR3 in amino acids: CASSYDGYEQYF. CDR3 nucleotide sequence: TGTGCCAGCAGCTACGACGGGTACGAGCAGTACTTC.

The chain is built from TRBV23-1 and TRBJ2-1, with D perhaps matching TRBD1 (6 bases). TRBV23-1 is an open reading frame whose function is uncertain. The V and J ends lost 0 bases and 2 bases respectively, with 14 bases between them. The CDR3 loop spans 17 amino acids. The CDR3 bases are TGCGCCAGCAGTCAATCGACCCCCCAGGGGCCCTACAATGAGCAGTTCTTC. Its translation: CASSQSTPQGPYNEQFF.

This clone was detected only once. The V call is TRBV6-6, the J call TRBJ1-2, with 10 bases lining up with TRBD1. Germline V gene data show CDR1 as MNHNY and CDR2 as SVGAGI (reference sequence). This CDR3 region has 15 residues. V was pared by 3 bases and J by 2 bases, with 3 bases of the junction left unmatched. The DNA of the CDR3 is TGTGCCAGCAGTTATAAGACAGGGGGCAACTATGGCTACACCTTC. This codes for CASSYKTGGNYGYTF.

This chain links TRBV19 with TRBJ1-1; the match to TRBD1 covers 7 bases. The CDR3 contains 16 residues. Per germline, CDR1 LNHDA and CDR2 SQIVND (reference sequence). Trimming at V came to 6 bases and at J to 0 bases, leaving 10 bases not matched to a gene. The CDR3 DNA sequence: TGTGCCAGTAGCGCGGGGGACAGCTTTTTGAACACTGAAGCTTTCTTT. Its translation: CASSAGDSFLNTEAFF.